The rows below give T cell receptor beta chains drawn from one sample of a study of metastatic and nonmetastatic thyroid tumors. TCRdb re-called the PCR reads via MiXCR. The table has some 29,000 clones, approximately 8% seen once; the top ten hold about 45%. The specimen sequenced was blood. Receptor source: a female donor with papillary thyroid cancer or a benign thyroid nodule (not recorded which). Some clones in this sample may be carry-over from other donors' samples. CDR3s include the opening cysteine and the closing phenylalanine or tryptophan. Not all rows give a size; the values are once, few, many and, for expanded clones, a class.

J gene | clone size | V gene | CDR3 protein
TRBJ2-3 | - | TRBV5-4 | CASSPGLADTDTQYF
TRBJ1-5 | many | TRBV20-1 | CSASPVQGYRQPQHF
TRBJ1-4 | many | TRBV7-8 | CASSQGQGEKLFF
TRBJ2-1 | many | TRBV12-3/TRBV12-4 | CASSRDYNEQFF
TRBJ2-3 | many | TRBV7-7 | CASSLGVTDTQYF
TRBJ1-5 | once | TRBV3-1 | CASSQETLATAPDQPQQF
TRBJ1-1 | many | TRBV4-3 | CASSQDNWDKNTEAFF
TRBJ1-6 | many | TRBV9 | CASSPLSGYNSPLHF
TRBJ2-7 | once | TRBV7-2 | CASSLQAGGIYEQYF
TRBJ2-1 | many | TRBV5-1 | CASSPSVYEQFF
TRBJ1-2 | many | TRBV11-2 | CASSIQDYGYTF
TRBJ2-7 | many | TRBV12-3/TRBV12-4 | CASSTTWGREQYF
TRBJ2-2 | many | TRBV19 | CASKGQGPGELFF
TRBJ2-7 | many | TRBV6-2/TRBV6-3 | CASSYVSGAFEQYF
TRBJ1-6 | many | TRBV2 | CASSEGLGSLGSPLHF
TRBJ2-5 | many | TRBV6-2/TRBV6-3 | CASSSPRTSGQETQYF
TRBJ2-1 | many | TRBV7-3 | CASSLTGDNEQFF
TRBJ1-5 | many | TRBV28 | CASRIKGGRNQPQHF
TRBJ2-2 | many | TRBV6-1 | CASSASLNTGELFF
TRBJ2-2 | many | TRBV19 | CASSLQGGNTGELFF
TRBJ2-1 | many | TRBV7-8 | CASSRTGQGLGEQFF
TRBJ1-3 | many | TRBV6-1 | CASSAFSGNTIYF
TRBJ2-2 | many | TRBV6-1 | CASTPRGVGSGELFF
TRBJ2-1 | many | TRBV20-1 | CSALLAGLTNEQFF
TRBJ1-1 | many | TRBV28 | CASSRLTKGAFF
TRBJ2-7 | - | TRBV11-3 | CASSLTSRWIPVEQYF
TRBJ2-3 | many | TRBV6-1 | CASRSASGTTQYF
TRBJ1-1 | many | TRBV5-1 | CASSRGGQGAGAFF
TRBJ2-7 | many | TRBV6-2/TRBV6-3 | CASSGTSGNYEQYF
TRBJ1-2 | many | TRBV12-5 | CASGWDGGDRGYTF
TRBJ2-7 | many | TRBV3-1 | CASSQLAGDYEQYF
TRBJ1-2 | many | TRBV28 | CASAYGGNYGYTF
TRBJ2-7 | large | TRBV2 | CARSDGEGWGSDYEQYF
TRBJ2-3 | - | TRBV6-2/TRBV6-3 | CASSDPGLAAYTYTQYF
TRBJ2-1 | - | TRBV7-6 | CASSTAGTTNNEQFF
TRBJ1-1 | many | TRBV3-1 | CASSQGYEAFF
TRBJ2-1 | many | TRBV6-2/TRBV6-3 | CAGGRGSSYNEQFF
TRBJ1-2 | many | TRBV7-9 | CASSLTTDYGYTF
TRBJ2-3 | many | TRBV11-1 | CASSPRTSGSTDTQYF
TRBJ2-7 | many | TRBV30 | CAWSVPGKNYEQYF
TRBJ1-1 | many | TRBV20-1 | CSARPGLVNTEAFF
TRBJ1-1 | many | TRBV9 | CASSAAPGGRFSGFF
TRBJ1-1 | many | TRBV19 | CASSIPQGWMTEAFF
TRBJ2-5 | many | TRBV18 | CASSEQETQYF
TRBJ2-4 | many | TRBV6-1 | CAVSRAGTLNIQYF
TRBJ2-7 | many | TRBV27 | CASSRLGASYEQYF
TRBJ2-3 | many | TRBV20-1 | CSARGLLAGKPGGTDTQYF
TRBJ1-2 | many | TRBV5-1 | CASSLGSGTNNYGYTF
TRBJ2-1 | many | TRBV27 | CASTGLAGGGSYNEQFF
TRBJ2-7 | many | TRBV30 | CAWSAGYYEQYF